What follows is one TCR beta chain and its context. Its matching antigen is unknown. These data come from a study of blood T cells in healthy people across ages. Together with a sample-barcoded 5' primer, a J-beta primer mix was included in a second PCR lasting roughly 6 to 12 cycles. Using its own MiXCR run on the 5' RACE reads, TCRdb lists one record per CDR3 protein. The table includes 600,000 or so distinct CDR3 sequences, about 30% detected once. Germline V gene data show CDR1 as SGHKS and CDR2 as YYEKEE (reference sequence). The CDR3 is 12 residues long. Trimming removed 6 bases at V and 1 base at J, with 7 bases between. Study observations and caveats: Relative to aged donors, long-lived donors carried more naive CD4+ cells and displayed higher diversity.

This chain links TRBV5-5 with TRBJ1-1; D is uncertain. The sequencing sample was made of blood. The source is a woman older than 75 in good health. DNA for the CDR3: TGTGCCAGCATAGGGCCGAACACTGAAGCTTTCTTT. Its translation is CASIGPNTEAFF.